A single sample gave rise to the 17 T cell receptor beta chains below, sequenced in a study of Graves' ophthalmopathy and Graves' hyperthyroidism. RNA transcripts were the source from which TCR beta CDR3 regions were amplified. First-round RT-PCR relied on HTBI primers, and a second-round multiplex PCR came next. TCRdb recomputed calls from the multiplex PCR reads with MiXCR, one row per CDR3 protein. The sample shows a few hundred thousand distinct CDR3 sequences, about a sixth of them seen only once. The sequenced sample was peripheral blood. The receptor set was obtained from an adult woman with stable Graves' hyperthyroidism.

This clonotype has more than one count but fewer than ten. This chain joins TRBV4-3 and TRBJ1-5, with 7 bases identical to TRBD1. The CDR3 contains 16 residues. Germline V CDR1 and CDR2: LGHNA, YSLEER. Trimming at V came to 0 bases and at J to 3 bases, leaving 5 bases not matched to a gene. The CDR3 sequence: CASSQDLGTDNQPQHF. CDR3 coding DNA: TGCGCCAGCAGCCAAGATCTCGGGACAGACAATCAGCCCCAGCATTTT.

This clonotype was seen repeatedly, ten times or more. V usage is TRBV28 and J usage is TRBJ2-4, with D perhaps TRBD2 (6 bases). This CDR3 region has 15 residues. Germline assignment: CDR1 MDHEN and CDR2 SYDVKM. The germline V and J ends were trimmed by 1 base and 1 base, with 8 bases remaining between them. In nucleotides, the CDR3 is TGTGCCAGCAGTTTATTGGGGGGTGCCAAAAACATTCAGTACTTC. Translated: CASSLLGGAKNIQYF.

DNA for the CDR3: TGCGCCAGCAGCTCGGAAGGGGGCCTCCGATACGAGCAGTACTTC. Protein product: CASSSEGGLRYEQYF. The chain employs TRBV5-1 and TRBJ2-7, with 7 positions matching TRBD1. This CDR3 spans 15 amino acids. The junction had 10 bases not matched to a gene; V was cut back by 3 bases and J by 4 bases. Germline CDR1 reads SGHRS; CDR2 reads YFSETQ.

This clonotype was counted at least ten times. The chain employs TRBV28 and TRBJ2-7; perhaps TRBD1 as D (6 bases). Germline values: CDR1 MDHEN, CDR2 SYDVKM. This CDR3 comprises 13 residues. V lost 6 bases to trimming and J lost 3 bases, with 12 bases between them. The chain's CDR3 is CASRDSHLYEQYF. In nucleotides, the CDR3 is TGTGCCAGCAGGGACAGTCACCTCTACGAGCAGTACTTC.

V is TRBV12-3 or TRBV12-4 and J is TRBJ2-7, with 14 nucleotides matching TRBD2. This CDR3 is 15 amino acids long. V dropped 5 bases and J dropped 5; count of bases not matched to a gene: 5. The CDR3 DNA reads TGTGCCAGCAGTGCTCCGGGACTAGCGGGAGACGAGCAGTACTTC. Translation gives CASSAPGLAGDEQYF.

This clonotype was recorded many times. The V and J genes are TRBV5-1 and TRBJ2-7; TRBD2 matches at 7 bases. Looked up from germline, CDR1 is SGHRS and CDR2 is YFSETQ. CDR3 length: 14 residues. V shed 8 bases and J 3 bases; nucleotides not matched to a gene: 11. CDR3 region: CASQTLGGGYEQYF. The DNA for the CDR3 is TGCGCCAGTCAAACGTTAGGCGGGGGCTACGAGCAGTACTTC.

The rearrangement uses TRBV7-2 and TRBJ1-2, with TRBD1 matching over 8 bases. Unmatched junction bases numbered 12, after V lost 6 bases and J lost 6 bases. CDR3 size: 15 residues. Germline CDR1 and CDR2: SGHTA and FQGNSA. CDR3 in DNA: TGTGCCAGCAGGTTTCCCCGGACAGGGTTAAATGGCTACACCTTC. Protein sequence: CASRFPRTGLNGYTF.

This clonotype has a handful of counts. The V and J genes are TRBV7-9 and TRBJ2-2, with a possible D match to TRBD2 (5 bases). Trimming removed 2 bases from V and 1 base from J, with 14 bases in between. Germline CDR1 is SEHNR and CDR2 is FQNEAQ (reference sequence). This CDR3 comprises 17 residues. This chain's CDR3 is CASSLLGRGRNTGELFF. The CDR3, as DNA: TGTGCCAGCAGCTTACTGGGTCGCGGGCGGAACACCGGGGAGCTGTTTTTT.

The V call is TRBV28, the J call TRBJ1-1; a weak D match, TRBD1 (6 bases). CDR3 length equals 16 residues. V dropped 3 bases and J dropped 0 bases, with 14 bases sitting between them. From germline, CDR1 is MDHEN and CDR2 SYDVKM. The CDR3 reads CASSFHRAALNTEAFF. CDR3 in DNA: TGTGCCAGCAGTTTTCACAGGGCGGCCCTGAACACTGAAGCTTTCTTT.

The sample holds many counts of this clonotype. This chain connects TRBV6-5 to TRBJ2-5, with 7 positions matching TRBD1. The CDR3 is 16 amino acids. CDR1 is MNHEY and CDR2 is SVGAGI in the germline V gene. The ends lost 3 bases at V and 2 bases at J; junction bases unmatched: 9. CDR3 region: CASSYLPSGGQETQYF. For the CDR3, the DNA is TGTGCCAGCAGTTATCTGCCCTCAGGGGGTCAAGAGACCCAGTACTTC.

At least ten counts were recorded for this clonotype. The chain is built from TRBV7-2 and TRBJ2-7; possible D gene TRBD1, 6 bases. Germline values: CDR1 SGHTA, CDR2 FQGNSA. The CDR3 is 15 residues long. Trimming took off 5 bases at V and 0 bases at J, with 14 bases between the two ends. CDR3 sequence (DNA): TGTGCCAGCAGCCCGGACAGCCGTAGCTCCTACGAGCAGTACTTC. It is translated as CASSPDSRSSYEQYF.

This clonotype was observed a few times. V and J are TRBV20-1 and TRBJ2-1; TRBD2 aligns across 14 bases. With V trimmed by 0 bases and J by 0 bases, 7 bases remained unmatched. The CDR3 is made up of 19 amino acids. Germline lookup yields CDR1 DFQATT and CDR2 SNEGSKA (reference sequence). CDR3 sequence: CSARDLIGTSGSSYNEQFF. Here the CDR3 DNA reads TGCAGTGCTAGAGATCTTATAGGGACTAGCGGGAGCTCCTACAATGAGCAGTTCTTC.

This clonotype was seen repeatedly, ten times or more. The gene calls are TRBV27 and TRBJ2-5; D is ambiguous. V was clipped by 8 bases and J by 0 bases, with 13 bases between them. The CDR3 is made up of 14 amino acids. Germline CDR1 and CDR2: MNHEY and SMNVEV (reference sequence). The CDR3 bases are TGTGCCAGCCGCAGCCGCGGAGACCAAGAGACCCAGTACTTC. As protein: CASRSRGDQETQYF.

In its sample, this clonotype was seen many times. The V call is TRBV11-1, the J call TRBJ2-5; D is unresolved. V lost 5 bases, J lost 5 bases, and 9 bases lay in between. The CDR3 has 12 amino acids. CDR1 and CDR2 (germline): SGHAT, FQDESV (reference sequence). The CDR3 loop is CASSTDGETQYF. In DNA form, the CDR3 reads TGTGCCAGCAGCACGGACGGGGAGACCCAGTACTTC.

This clonotype has ten or more counts. V gene TRBV10-3 combines with J gene TRBJ2-5; 7 nucleotides line up with TRBD1. J lost 2 bases, V lost 5 bases, and 5 bases had no gene match. Per the germline V gene, CDR1 is ENHRY and CDR2 is SYGVKD. The CDR3 contains 14 residues. Here the CDR3 reads CAISRGGTQETQYF. The CDR3 bases are TGTGCCATCAGTAGAGGGGGCACACAAGAGACCCAGTACTTC.

Comments on this clonotype: A read error may explain this, as a much larger clone is one base away. The chain uses TRBV6-1 and TRBJ1-2; D gene ambiguous. Trimming shortened V by 6 bases and J by 2 bases, and 7 bases separated the two germline ends. The CDR3 is made up of 12 amino acids. CDR1 is MNHNS and CDR2 is SASEGT in the germline V gene. Here the CDR3 DNA reads TGTGCCAGCAGCACCAGAAACTATGGCTACACCTTC. This encodes CASSTRNYGYTF.

This clonotype was detected ten times or more. The rearrangement links TRBV24-1 to TRBJ2-5; D may be TRBD1 or TRBD2 (5 bases each). V lost 7 bases to trimming and J lost 2 bases, with 19 bases between them. Germline V gene lookup returns CDR1 KGHDR and CDR2 SFDVKD. This CDR3 has 16 amino acids. The CDR3 protein is CATSGLGPDSQETQYF. The CDR3 nucleotides are TGTGCCACCAGCGGTTTGGGACCCGACAGTCAAGAGACCCAGTACTTC.